The T cell receptor (beta chain) under discussion was sequenced for a study of blood T cell repertoires in COVID-19. Across the study: The analysed material was cDNA or gDNA that came from T cells, B-cell-depleted T cells, or PBMCs.

The table came from immunoSEQ multiplex PCR; TCRdb's copy has only in-frame clones and leaves some out. This sample has roughly 110,000 clones; 75% to 95% occur once, and the top ten carry roughly 1.2%. In this sample, this clone turned up a few times. Germline assignment: CDR1 KGHDR and CDR2 SFDVKD. Trimming took 3 bases from V and 3 from J, leaving 12 bases between them. This CDR3 is built from 15 residues. The receptor was derived from a woman between 25 and 40 years old with acute or convalescent COVID-19. Sequencing used peripheral blood. The J gene is TRBJ2-3, the V gene TRBV24-1; perhaps TRBD2 as D (6 bases). CDR3 protein: CATSDHGSRTDTQYF. DNA of the CDR3: TGTGCCACCAGTGATCACGGGAGTAGGACAGATACGCAGTATTTT.